These 29 T cell receptor beta chains were sequenced from one sample in a study of cytomegalovirus exposure and HLA in healthy donors. Primers for the PCR totalled 60 Vbeta and 13 Jbeta. The assay was immunoSEQ multiplex PCR, and TCRdb's table has in-frame clones only and misses some. This repertoire includes under 90,000 clones. Specimen: PBMCs. The receptor set was obtained from a man aged 50 to 60 in good health and CMV-seropositive.

The J gene is TRBJ1-1, the V gene TRBV6-1; 11 positions match TRBD1. The V gene end was trimmed by 6 bases and the J gene end by 4 bases; junction bases not matched to a gene: 7. This CDR3 has 15 amino acids. Germline V gene data show CDR1 as MNHNS and CDR2 as SASEGT. The CDR3 nucleotides read TGTGCCAGCAGCCCACTGGACAGGGGGCCCACTGAAGCTTTCTTT. Translation: CASSPLDRGPTEAFF.

The chain combines TRBV5-1 with TRBJ1-1; 9 bases agree with TRBD1. J gave up 1 base and V 7 bases, and 14 bases lay outside the gene matches. The CDR3 is 17 residues long. Germline V CDR1 and CDR2: SGHRS, YFSETQ. The CDR3 bases are TGCGCCAGCCGCCCCACAGGGGGCATAGGTAGGAACACTGAAGCTTTCTTT. The encoded protein is CASRPTGGIGRNTEAFF. The full variable domain, rest sourced from reference TRBV5-1 and TRBJ1-1, is KAGVTQTPRYLIKTRGQQVTLSCSPISGHRSVSWYQQTPGQGLQFLFEYFSETQRNKGNFPGRFSGRQFSNSRSEMNVSTLELGDSALYLCASRPTGGIGRNTEAFFGQGTRLTVV.

The chain has TRBV5-6 and TRBJ2-2; 8 bases match TRBD1. CDR3 length equals 16 residues. The V segment lost 4 bases and the J segment 4 bases; nucleotides outside the gene matches: 9. Germline V gene data show CDR1 as SGHDT and CDR2 as YYEEEE. Here the CDR3 DNA reads TGTGCCAGCAGCCACGAGCAGGGGGCGCCCACCGGGGAGCTGTTTTTT. Residues: CASSHEQGAPTGELFF.

This chain joins TRBV6-1 and TRBJ1-5; 9 positions match TRBD1. V lost 8 bases and J lost 5; bases outside the gene matches: 10. This CDR3 is 15 amino acids long. The germline gives CDR1 MNHNS, CDR2 SASEGT. The CDR3 DNA reads TGTGCCAGCGACAAGGACAGGGGTCCTGATCAGCCCCAGCATTTT. It yields the protein CASDKDRGPDQPQHF.

This chain uses TRBV6-6 with TRBJ1-4; D gene uncertain. Germline CDR1 MNHNY, CDR2 SVGAGI (reference sequence). This CDR3 comprises 15 residues. V lost 6 bases and J lost 7, with 18 bases in between. The CDR3 loop is CASRAQSEVGEKLFF. The CDR3 DNA is TGTGCCAGCAGAGCCCAATCCGAGGTCGGTGAAAAACTGTTTTTT.

The chain employs TRBV4-2 and TRBJ1-2; D is undetermined. Germline values: CDR1 LGHNA, CDR2 YNFKEQ. This CDR3 is 15 amino acids long. Between the trimmed V and J ends, which lost 0 bases and 3 bases, there was a span of 11 bases. CDR3 region: CASSQDGREYYGYTF. CDR3 nucleotides: TGTGCCAGCAGCCAAGATGGGCGGGAGTACTATGGCTACACCTTC.

The CDR3 sequence is CASSQDAGDGYTF. CDR3 bases: TGTGCCAGCAGCCAAGATGCCGGGGATGGCTACACCTTC. This chain connects TRBV4-2 to TRBJ1-2, with D uncertain. This CDR3 has 13 amino acids. V was pared by 0 bases and J by 6 bases, with 8 bases between. The V gene's germline CDR1 is LGHNA and CDR2 YNFKEQ.

The chain recombines TRBV7-3 with TRBJ1-2; D unclear. Looked up from germline, CDR1 is SGHTA and CDR2 is FQGTGA. CDR3 length equals 12 residues. The ends were cut back, 3 bases at V and 6 bases at J, with 8 bases in the middle. The CDR3 region is CASSFEGNGYTF. The CDR3 DNA follows: TGTGCCAGCAGCTTTGAGGGAAATGGCTACACCTTC.

The chain has TRBV19 and TRBJ2-1, with TRBD2 matching over 13 bases. Germline V lookup: CDR1 LNHDA, CDR2 SQIVND (reference sequence). This CDR3 is built from 16 residues. V trimming: 7 bases; J trimming: 7 bases; junction bases outside the gene matches: 10. CDR3 sequence (DNA): TGTGCCAGTACCTCGCGCCCGGGACTAGCGGGAAATGAGCAGTTCTTC. Translated: CASTSRPGLAGNEQFF.

The V gene is TRBV9, the J gene TRBJ1-3; D not certain. Trimming left V 3 bases short and J 4 bases short, with 8 bases between. This CDR3 is built from 13 residues. From germline, CDR1 is SGDLS and CDR2 YYNGEE. CDR3 amino acids: CASSGAGGNTIYF. DNA of the CDR3: TGTGCCAGCAGCGGGGCAGGAGGAAACACCATATATTTT.

The chain combines TRBV19 with TRBJ1-3, with D tentatively TRBD1 (6 bases). Trimming removed 4 bases at V and 1 base at J, with 11 bases between. CDR3 length: 15 residues. Germline loops: CDR1 LNHDA, CDR2 SQIVND (reference sequence). The CDR3 DNA reads TGTGCCAGTAGTAGCGGGCAGGGGTCTGGAAACACCATATATTTT. Amino acid sequence: CASSSGQGSGNTIYF.

The V call is TRBV7-8, the J call TRBJ1-5; 8 bases map to TRBD1. Germline V lookup: CDR1 SGHVS, CDR2 FQNEAQ. With 1 base clipped from V and 2 bases from J, the junction kept 4 bases outside the gene matches. CDR3 length: 16 amino acids. CDR3 DNA: TGTGCCAGCAGCTTAGGGGCAGGGGGCGGCAATCAGCCCCAGCATTTT. Translated, it gives CASSLGAGGGNQPQHF.

The chain recombines TRBV27 with TRBJ2-7; D call uncertain. The CDR3 is 13 amino acids. Germline V gene lookup returns CDR1 MNHEY and CDR2 SMNVEV (reference sequence). Trimming took off 3 bases at V and 4 bases at J, with 10 bases between the two ends. The CDR3 DNA follows: TGTGCCAGCAGTTTGGGCCTTGGGTACGAGCAGTACTTC. This gives the protein CASSLGLGYEQYF.

This chain uses TRBV2 with TRBJ2-1; 8 bases are shared with TRBD2. After removal of 4 bases from V and 7 bases from J, the junction contained 6 bases not matched to a gene. The germline gives CDR1 SNHLY, CDR2 FYNNEI. This CDR3 comprises 14 residues. As DNA, the CDR3 is TGTGCCAGCAGTGGGACTAGCAGCCGGAATGAGCAGTTCTTC. Translated, it gives CASSGTSSRNEQFF.

The chain combines TRBV9 with TRBJ1-2; the D gene is possibly TRBD1 (6 bases). The length of the CDR3 is 15 residues. Deletions cut 4 bases from V and 4 bases from J, with 17 bases between. Germline V lookup: CDR1 SGDLS, CDR2 YYNGEE. The CDR3 sequence: CASSSGTSEAYGYTF. CDR3 in DNA: TGTGCCAGCAGCTCCGGGACATCGGAGGCCTATGGCTACACCTTC.

The chain joins TRBV28 to TRBJ2-2; 8 nucleotides match TRBD1. With V trimmed by 8 bases and J by 3 bases, 8 bases remained unmatched. The CDR3 has 15 amino acids. Germline lookup yields CDR1 MDHEN and CDR2 SYDVKM. CDR3 sequence (DNA): TGTGCCAGCGGAAGAACAGGGGGAGACACCGGGGAGCTGTTTTTT. Its translation: CASGRTGGDTGELFF.

This sequence joins TRBV6-5 and TRBJ2-5, with D maybe TRBD1 (6 bases). Germline-derived CDR1 and CDR2 are MNHEY and SVGAGI. The CDR3 spans 15 residues. Trimming took off 0 bases at V and 3 bases at J, with 11 bases between the two ends. The CDR3 DNA is TGTGCCAGCAGTTACTCTCCGGACAGAGAAGAGACCCAGTACTTC. Protein sequence: CASSYSPDREETQYF.

The chain is built from TRBV2 and TRBJ1-4; perhaps TRBD1 as D (5 bases). Germline V gene lookup returns CDR1 SNHLY and CDR2 FYNNEI. Trimming stripped 6 bases from V and 8 bases from J, with 19 bases between. CDR3 length: 15 residues. The CDR3 region is CASSDTGGRREKLFF. As DNA, the CDR3 is TGTGCCAGCAGCGATACGGGGGGGAGACGCGAAAAACTGTTTTTT.

This chain joins TRBV27 and TRBJ2-7, with 7 positions matching TRBD2. Per germline, CDR1 MNHEY and CDR2 SMNVEV (reference sequence). The J segment lost 0 bases and the V segment lost 2 bases, leaving 7 bases of the junction unmatched. The CDR3 has 16 amino acids. In DNA form, the CDR3 reads TGTGCCAGCAGTTTAGTAGGACTAGTAATCTCCTACGAGCAGTACGTC. Translated, it gives CASSLVGLVISYEQYV.

The genes are TRBV5-1 and TRBJ2-5; TRBD1 might be the D (6 bases). This CDR3 has 13 amino acids. Germline V CDR1 and CDR2: SGHRS, YFSETQ. V lost 3 bases and J lost 6, with 12 bases in between. For the CDR3, the DNA is TGCGCCAGCAGCTCACAGGGTGTAAAGACCCAGTACTTC. This encodes CASSSQGVKTQYF.

This sequence joins TRBV19 and TRBJ2-3; 7 nucleotides match TRBD2. Per the germline V gene, CDR1 is LNHDA and CDR2 is SQIVND (reference sequence). The CDR3 is made up of 18 amino acids. The CDR3 region has the DNA TGTGACCCCAGTAAGGTGGAGGGTCTAGCGGTTAGCACAGATACGCAGTATTTT. Residues: CDPSKVEGLAVSTDTQYF.

This chain connects TRBV6-1 to TRBJ2-7, with 10 positions matching TRBD1. The CDR3 runs 14 residues. Germline V gene lookup returns CDR1 MNHNS and CDR2 SASEGT. Trimming removed 3 bases from V and 1 base from J; junction bases left unmatched: 0. The chain's CDR3 is CASSEDRGSYEQYV. CDR3 coding DNA: TGTGCCAGCAGTGAGGACAGGGGGTCCTACGAGCAGTACGTC.

This chain connects TRBV6-1 to TRBJ2-5; 14 bases line up with TRBD2. The V gene end was trimmed by 0 bases and the J gene end by 2 bases; junction bases not matched to a gene: 11. Germline V gives CDR1 MNHNS, CDR2 SASEGT. CDR3 length: 20 amino acids. The CDR3 nucleotides read TGTGCCAGCAGTGAAGCTAAAAAGAAGGGACTAGCGGGAGAACAAGAGACCCAGTACTTC. Translation gives CASSEAKKKGLAGEQETQYF.

The rearrangement uses TRBV7-6 and TRBJ2-3, with TRBD1 matching 8 bases. This CDR3 is 13 amino acids long. V lost 5 bases to trimming and J lost 11 bases; unmatched junction nucleotides: 9. Germline V lookup: CDR1 SGHVS, CDR2 FNYEAQ. The CDR3 sequence is CASSTKTGGRQYF. DNA of the CDR3: TGTGCCAGCAGCACGAAAACAGGGGGTCGGCAGTATTTT.

This rearrangement joins TRBV5-1 to TRBJ1-2; D is perhaps TRBD1 (5 bases). The CDR3 is made up of 14 amino acids. V lost 0 bases to trimming and J lost 5 bases, with 11 bases between them. Germline loops: CDR1 SGHRS, CDR2 YFSETQ. CDR3 sequence reads: CASSLAGNGYGYTF. DNA for the CDR3: TGCGCCAGCAGCTTGGCAGGGAATGGGTATGGCTACACCTTC.

The chain carries TRBV7-2 and TRBJ1-2; D is perhaps TRBD1 (6 bases). This CDR3 is 14 amino acids long. The germline V gene encodes CDR1 SGHTA and CDR2 FQGNSA. Trimming took off 7 bases at V and 7 bases at J, with 19 bases between the two ends. CDR3 protein: CASNTGRGAGGYTF. The CDR3 DNA follows: TGTGCCAGCAACACGGGCAGGGGAGCCGGTGGCTACACCTTC.

This chain links TRBV11-2 with TRBJ2-5; D gene ambiguous. The germline V and J ends were trimmed by 0 bases and 5 bases, with 13 bases remaining between them. Per the germline V gene, CDR1 is SGHAT and CDR2 is FQNNGV. The length of the CDR3 is 15 residues. The CDR3 reads CASSLDRYQHETQYF. The DNA of the CDR3 is TGTGCCAGCAGCTTAGACAGGTATCAACACGAGACCCAGTACTTC.

V is TRBV5-1 and J is TRBJ2-1; tentatively, D is TRBD2 (7 bases). Trimming stripped 5 bases from V and 7 bases from J, with 16 bases between. The CDR3 is 14 residues long. Germline CDR1 is SGHRS and CDR2 is YFSETQ. CDR3 protein: CASRRYREGNEQFF. In DNA, the CDR3 is TGCGCCAGCAGAAGATACAGGGAGGGGAATGAGCAGTTCTTC.

The chain joins TRBV7-9 to TRBJ2-6, with D uncertain. Germline V gives CDR1 SEHNR, CDR2 FQNEAQ (reference sequence). CDR3 length equals 14 residues. V was cut by 5 bases and J by 4 bases, with 9 bases left in between. This chain's CDR3 is CASSRELGANVLTF. CDR3 nucleotide sequence: TGTGCCAGCAGCCGTGAACTGGGGGCCAACGTCCTGACTTTC.